This is a list of T cell receptor beta chains from one sample in a study of blood T cell repertoires in COVID-19. Assay used: immunoSEQ multiplex PCR; TCRdb lists only in-frame clones, some missing. Counted here are 150,000 or so clones, under 90% occurring once; the ten biggest clones make up around two fifths. Sequenced: peripheral blood. Source of these receptors: a human donor in a cohort sampled during active COVID-19. CDR3s include the opening cysteine and the closing phenylalanine or tryptophan. A D gene is named only where the DNA matches it firmly. Size values are once, few and many counts, or a class for expanded clones, and some rows have none.

D	J	V	size	CDR3	DNA
NA	TRBJ1-1	TRBV24-1	NA	CATSDFLNTEAFF	TGTGCCACCAGTGACTTTTTGAACACTGAAGCTTTCTTT
NA	TRBJ1-1	TRBV7-9	NA	CASSLDLSGNTEAFF	TGTGCCAGCAGCTTAGATCTGTCGGGGAACACTGAAGCTTTCTTT
NA	TRBJ2-7	TRBV5-1	NA	CASSGTRYEQYF	TGCGCCAGCAGCGGGACAAGGTACGAGCAGTACTTC
NA	TRBJ1-1	TRBV4-1	NA	CASSQAQQGASEAFF	TGCGCCAGCAGCCAAGCACAGCAGGGTGCATCTGAAGCTTTCTTT
TRBD1	TRBJ1-4	TRBV7-9	few	CASSHPGQTNEKLFF	TGTGCCAGCAGTCACCCGGGACAGACTAATGAAAAACTGTTTTTT
NA	TRBJ2-1	TRBV18	NA	CASSPELASSYNEQFF	TGTGCCAGCTCACCTGAACTAGCTAGCTCCTACAATGAGCAGTTCTTC
TRBD1	TRBJ2-2	TRBV5-1	NA	CASSSTGQGNTGELFF	TGCGCCAGCAGCTCCACTGGACAGGGGAACACCGGGGAGCTGTTTTTT
NA	TRBJ2-2	TRBV5-1	once	CASSLGPLTGELFF	TGCGCCAGCAGCTTGGGGCCTCTCACCGGGGAGCTGTTTTTT
TRBD1	TRBJ2-7	TRBV2	NA	CASRPRTGRYEQYF	TGTGCCAGCAGGCCAAGGACAGGGCGGTACGAGCAGTACTTC
NA	TRBJ2-2	TRBV28	few	CASSSDLDRPGTGELFF	TGTGCCAGCAGTTCCGACCTGGATAGGCCCGGGACCGGGGAGCTGTTTTTT
NA	TRBJ2-3	TRBV20-1	once	CSAGGENSDTQYF	TGCAGTGCTGGTGGGGAGAACTCAGATACGCAGTATTTT
TRBD2	TRBJ2-7	TRBV11-3	NA	CASSQSLAGPGEQYF	TGTGCCAGCAGCCAATCACTAGCGGGGCCGGGGGAGCAGTACTTC
TRBD1	TRBJ2-5	TRBV11-2	NA	CASSPGTEGQTQYF	TGTGCCAGCAGCCCCGGGACAGAAGGACAGACCCAGTACTTC
NA	TRBJ1-4	TRBV2	NA	CASTLRGRNEKLFF	TGTGCCAGCACTCTCAGGGGCCGTAATGAAAAACTGTTTTTT
TRBD1	TRBJ1-1	TRBV11-3	NA	CASSRHRGEAFF	TGTGCCAGCAGCCGACACAGGGGTGAAGCTTTCTTT
NA	TRBJ1-1	TRBV21-1	NA	CASSKTAGMNTEAFF	TGTGCCAGCAGCAAAACGGCGGGTATGAACACTGAAGCTTTCTTT
TRBD1	TRBJ1-2	TRBV28	NA	CASSSHDRGGYGYTF	TGTGCCAGCAGTTCTCACGACAGGGGAGGGTATGGCTACACCTTC
TRBD2	TRBJ2-7	TRBV28	NA	CASSLAGGLLEQYF	TGTGCCAGCAGTTTAGCGGGGGGCCTTCTCGAGCAGTACTTC
TRBD1	TRBJ2-7	TRBV6-5	NA	CASRGTGLLEQYF	TGTGCCAGCAGGGGGACAGGTCTGCTCGAGCAGTACTTC
TRBD1	TRBJ2-1	TRBV3-1/TRBV3-2	NA	CASSQNWDSEQFF	TGTGCCAGCAGCCAAAACTGGGACAGTGAGCAGTTCTTC
NA	TRBJ2-7	TRBV9	NA	CASSVDGVGLDEQYF	TGTGCCAGCAGCGTGGACGGGGTGGGTTTAGACGAGCAGTACTTC
TRBD1	TRBJ2-1	TRBV11-2	NA	CASSRDRSVTEQFF	TGTGCCAGCAGCCGGGACAGGAGCGTAACCGAGCAGTTCTTC
NA	TRBJ2-4	TRBV4-1	NA	CASSQSSQAKNIQYF	TGCGCCAGCAGCCAAAGTAGCCAAGCCAAAAACATTCAGTACTTC
TRBD1	TRBJ2-5	TRBV5-1	once	CASSPSGTGWEETQYF	TGCGCCAGCAGCCCCTCCGGGACAGGGTGGGAAGAGACCCAGTACTTC
NA	TRBJ1-2	TRBV7-2	once	CASSSSGGTYGYTF	TGTGCCAGCAGCTCCAGTGGGGGGACCTATGGCTACACCTTC
NA	TRBJ1-2	TRBV12-3/TRBV12-4	NA	CASSFEGSGYTF	TGTGCCAGCAGTTTCGAGGGCTCTGGCTACACCTTC
NA	TRBJ1-2	TRBV6-5	NA	CASSYSANPTIYGYTF	TGTGCCAGCAGTTACTCGGCCAATCCCACTATTTACGGCTACACCTTC
TRBD1	TRBJ2-2	TRBV5-4	few	CASSRDRVNTGELFF	TGTGCCAGCAGCAGGGACAGGGTCAACACCGGGGAGCTGTTTTTT
TRBD1	TRBJ2-3	TRBV5-1	NA	CASSSTGGGSTDTQYF	TGCGCCAGCAGCTCGACAGGGGGCGGGAGCACAGATACGCAGTATTTT
NA	TRBJ1-4	TRBV6-1	NA	CASSEAWSLSEKLFF	TGTGCCAGCAGTGAAGCCTGGTCTCTAAGTGAAAAACTGTTTTTT
TRBD1	TRBJ2-3	TRBV10-3	NA	CAINDRGSTDTQYF	TGTGCCATCAACGACAGGGGTAGCACAGATACGCAGTATTTT
NA	TRBJ1-1	TRBV7-9	few	CASSFVSGTGVDTEAFF	TGTGCCAGCAGCTTTGTCTCTGGAACAGGAGTGGACACTGAAGCTTTCTTT
TRBD1	TRBJ1-1	TRBV3-1/TRBV3-2	NA	CASSPRGVGAFF	TGTGCCAGCAGCCCCAGGGGGGTGGGAGCTTTCTTT
NA	TRBJ1-5	TRBV7-9	NA	CASSPKSGESNQPQHF	TGTGCCAGCAGCCCTAAATCGGGGGAAAGCAATCAGCCCCAGCATTTT
NA	TRBJ2-2	TRBV13	NA	CASSPTGTHTGELFF	TGTGCCAGCAGCCCAACCGGGACTCACACCGGGGAGCTGTTTTTT
TRBD1	TRBJ1-5	TRBV5-5	NA	CASSAVPRTGLNSRNQPQHF	TGTGCCAGCAGCGCCGTTCCCCGGACAGGATTGAATAGTCGCAATCAGCCCCAGCATTTT
NA	TRBJ2-6	TRBV5-4	NA	CASSSTGPLSPGANVLTF	TGTGCCAGCAGCTCGACAGGCCCTCTCTCCCCTGGGGCCAACGTCCTGACTTTC
TRBD1	TRBJ1-2	TRBV7-9	NA	CASSLPTGGYGYTF	TGTGCCAGCAGCCTGCCGACAGGGGGCTATGGCTACACCTTC
TRBD1	TRBJ2-1	TRBV9	NA	CASSAGQGDNEQFF	TGTGCCAGCAGCGCCGGACAGGGGGACAATGAGCAGTTCTTC
NA	TRBJ1-2	TRBV19	NA	CASKGGINYGYTF	TGTGCCAGTAAGGGAGGCATTAACTATGGCTACACCTTC
TRBD2	TRBJ2-7	TRBV19	NA	CASSHARLAGERGEQYF	TGTGCCAGTAGCCACGCCCGGCTAGCGGGGGAACGTGGGGAGCAGTACTTC
NA	TRBJ1-1	TRBV6-2/TRBV6-3	NA	CASSYSVARQPLNTEAFF	TGTGCCAGCAGTTACTCTGTCGCGCGTCAACCCCTGAACACTGAAGCTTTCTTT
TRBD1	TRBJ1-6	TRBV3-1/TRBV3-2	NA	CASSLRQGSYSPLHF	TGTGCCAGCAGCCTCCGACAGGGATCTTATTCACCCCTCCACTTT
TRBD1	TRBJ1-2	TRBV30	NA	CAWSGGTVRLSGYTF	TGTGCCTGGAGTGGGGGGACAGTTCGACTTAGTGGCTACACCTTC
NA	TRBJ1-6	TRBV15	NA	CATRTPGQGSSPLHF	TGTGCCACCAGGACTCCGGGACAAGGCAGCTCACCCCTCCACTTT
NA	TRBJ1-3	TRBV19	many	CASSLTGRSGNTIYF	TGTGCCAGTTCCCTGACGGGAAGGAGTGGAAACACCATATATTTT
NA	TRBJ1-3	TRBV27	NA	CASSSAGSGNTIYF	TGTGCCAGCAGTTCCGCAGGGTCCGGAAACACCATATATTTT
NA	TRBJ2-7	TRBV7-8	NA	CASSLVGTGYEQYF	TGTGCCAGCAGCTTAGTGGGTACAGGGTACGAGCAGTACTTC
TRBD1	TRBJ1-5	TRBV2	once	CASSYSGQGVQPQHF	TGTGCCAGCAGCTACTCCGGGCAGGGGGTTCAGCCCCAGCATTTT
NA	TRBJ2-6	TRBV21-1	NA	CASSEGAGANVLTF	TGTGCCAGCTCCGAGGGGGCTGGGGCCAACGTCCTGACTTTC
TRBD2	TRBJ2-5	TRBV29-1	once	CSVEGGAYGLAGGAETQYF	TGCAGCGTTGAAGGGGGCGCCTACGGACTAGCGGGGGGTGCCGAGACCCAGTACTTC
NA	TRBJ1-6	TRBV18	NA	CASSPGREGHSPLHF	TGTGCCAGCTCACCAGGTCGGGAGGGGCATTCACCCCTCCACTTT
TRBD1	TRBJ1-3	TRBV7-9	NA	CASSPTGNGNTIYF	TGTGCCAGCAGCCCGACAGGGAACGGAAACACCATATATTTT
TRBD1	TRBJ2-3	TRBV9	NA	CASSVNPRKRDRGADTQYF	TGTGCCAGCAGCGTAAACCCAAGGAAACGGGACAGGGGAGCAGATACGCAGTATTTT
TRBD1	TRBJ2-7	TRBV19	NA	CASSSWTGSAYEQYF	TGTGCCAGTAGTAGTTGGACAGGGTCCGCCTACGAGCAGTACTTC